The entry below gives a single T cell receptor beta chain sequence along with its context. Its antigen remains unknown. The unexposed donors gave CD4+ T cells in about 2010-2019, prior to COVID-19. Isolation of CD4+ T cells took place after roughly nine days in culture. Unexposed-donor CD4+ T cells were probed with SARS-CoV-2 S/N and four cold-coronavirus spikes, cells permitting. Fresh IL-2 medium replaced half the medium on days 3 and 7. The method was immunoSEQ multiplex PCR; TCRdb's version includes in-frame clones alone and lacks a portion of them. The table records about 22,000 clones, less than 70% of them present only once. The data belong to a study of CD4 T cells in relation to SARS-CoV-2 and coronaviruses. The V gene's germline CDR1 is SGDLS and CDR2 YYNGEE. This CDR3 is built from 17 residues. Between the trimmed V and J ends, which lost 0 bases and 1 base, there was a span of 11 bases.

Sequencing input: CD4+ T cells from PBMCs, cultured in vitro. The TCR originated in a human donor in good health. The chain uses TRBV9 and TRBJ1-6, with D possibly TRBD1 on 6 matching bases. CDR3 in amino acids: CASSVAGAGSYNSPLHF. CDR3 DNA sequence: TGTGCCAGCAGCGTAGCGGGGGCAGGGTCCTATAATTCACCCCTCCACTTT.